Listed here are 11 T cell receptor beta chains from one sample, sequenced in a study of blood T cell repertoires in COVID-19. Only in-frame clones appear in the TCRdb table, and some are missing; sequencing was by immunoSEQ multiplex PCR. The sample holds some 180,000 clones, roughly 76% seen once. The sequencing input was peripheral blood. All receptors come from a woman between 40 and 55 years old with COVID-19, enrolled during active disease.

The chain couples TRBV12-3 or TRBV12-4 to TRBJ1-3; D is unclear. V gave up 3 bases and J gave up 8 bases, with 8 bases separating them. The CDR3 is 12 amino acids. CDR3 DNA: TGTGCCAGCAGTTTCCAGGTAGACACCATATATTTT. This encodes CASSFQVDTIYF.

The chain employs TRBV5-4 and TRBJ1-6; D might be TRBD1 (5 bases). The CDR3 consists of 15 residues. V gave up 3 bases and J gave up 5 bases, with 12 bases separating them. Germline V lookup: CDR1 SGHNT, CDR2 YYREEE (reference sequence). The CDR3 nucleotides are TGTGCCAGCAGCTGGGGGGGTACGAATAATTCACCCCTCCACTTT. As protein: CASSWGGTNNSPLHF. Full variable domain (rest looked up from reference TRBV5-4 and TRBJ1-6): ETGVTQSPTHLIKTRGQQVTLRCSSQSGHNTVSWYQQALGQGPQFIFQYYREEENGRGNFPPRFSGLQFPNYSSELNVNALELDDSALYLCASSWGGTNNSPLHFGNGTRLTVT.

This chain links TRBV7-3 with TRBJ2-2; 8 positions match TRBD1. Germline V lookup: CDR1 SGHTA, CDR2 FQGTGA. V shed 7 bases and J 1 base; nucleotides not matched to a gene: 8. The CDR3 covers 16 residues. CDR3 loop: CASTWAGQGNTGELFF. The CDR3 DNA reads as TGTGCCAGCACCTGGGCCGGACAGGGGAACACCGGGGAGCTGTTTTTT.

The CDR3 loop is CASKELTGNLHEQYF. The CDR3 DNA follows: TGTGCCAGCAAGGAACTTACAGGGAATTTGCACGAGCAGTACTTC. V is TRBV27 and J is TRBJ2-7; maybe TRBD1 (6 bases). Trimming removed 7 bases from V and 5 bases from J, with 21 bases in between. Germline lookup yields CDR1 MNHEY and CDR2 SMNVEV (reference sequence). The CDR3 spans 15 residues.

The chain carries TRBV15 and TRBJ1-2; 9 bases agree with TRBD1. The ends lost 1 base at V and 4 bases at J; junction bases unmatched: 10. Germline loops: CDR1 LNHNV, CDR2 YYDKDF (reference sequence). CDR3 length equals 17 residues. The CDR3 here is CATSRALGTGLGYGYTF. The CDR3 coding sequence is TGTGCCACCAGCAGAGCTTTAGGGACAGGGCTAGGCTATGGCTACACCTTC.

V is TRBV21-1 and J is TRBJ2-1; TRBD2, the table's D call, lacks a check against the DNA. TRBV21-1 is a recognized pseudogene. The CDR3 is 16 amino acids. The CDR3 here is CASNRGLSSGSNEQFF. CDR3 coding DNA: TGTGCCAGCAACCGAGGTTTGTCTAGCGGGAGTAATGAGCAGTTCTTC.

The rearrangement joins TRBV18 to TRBJ2-5; D not resolved. CDR1 and CDR2 (germline): KGHSH, LQKENI. This CDR3 comprises 13 residues. Trimming pared 1 base from V and 5 bases from J, leaving 8 bases between. CDR3 nucleotide sequence: TGTGCCAGCTCACCACGGAGTGATGAGACCCAGTACTTC. Translating gives CASSPRSDETQYF.

The rearrangement links TRBV7-9 to TRBJ1-1; TRBD1 agrees at 9 bases. The germline CDR1 and CDR2 sequences are SEHNR and FQNEAQ (reference sequence). The CDR3 loop spans 15 amino acids. The junction had 7 bases not matched to a gene; V was cut back by 5 bases and J by 3 bases. The CDR3 DNA follows: TGTGCCAGCAGCCCAGCCGGACAGGGGCACACTGAAGCTTTCTTT. Its translation is CASSPAGQGHTEAFF.

This chain uses TRBV30 with TRBJ2-3; 9 bases fit TRBD2. Germline CDR1 is GTSNPN and CDR2 is SVGIG (reference sequence). CDR3 length: 14 residues. J lost 6 bases, V lost 3 bases, and 7 bases had no gene match. The CDR3 is CAWSLAGNLDTQYF. The CDR3 region has the DNA TGTGCCTGGAGCCTAGCGGGGAATTTGGATACGCAGTATTTT.

The count of this clone is one. This CDR3 is CASSRTGTEIYGYTF. CDR3 nucleotides: TGTGCCAGCAGTCGGACCGGGACAGAGATATATGGCTACACCTTC. V is TRBV2 and J is TRBJ1-2; 7 nucleotides line up with TRBD1. The V and J ends lost 5 bases and 5 bases, in that order; junction bases with no gene match: 11. The CDR3 extends over 15 amino acids. Germline V gives CDR1 SNHLY, CDR2 FYNNEI.

The sample holds one count of this clone. The chain couples TRBV29-1 to TRBJ1-1; D remains ambiguous. Germline CDR1 is SQVTM and CDR2 is ANQGSEA. CDR3 length equals 12 residues. V lost 6 bases and J lost 6, with 14 bases in between. Here the CDR3 reads CSVRRGRAEAFF. The CDR3 DNA follows: TGCAGCGTCCGCCGGGGTCGCGCTGAAGCTTTCTTT.